This T cell receptor beta chain was recovered during a study of identical twins. A few counts support this clonotype. TCRdb re-derived calls from the 5' RACE reads in MiXCR, one entry per CDR3 protein. The sample carries 1,800,000 or so distinct CDR3 sequences, about 31% recorded once. CDR1 is LGHDT, CDR2 YNNKEL, per germline (reference sequence). CDR3 length: 16 amino acids. V gave up 3 bases and J gave up 3 bases; unmatched junction bases: 6. The sequenced sample consisted of cord blood. The origin of this receptor is a newborn girl in good health. V is TRBV3-1 and J is TRBJ2-3; 10 bases fit TRBD1. CDR3 in amino acids: CASSQAPGQGTDTQYF. The CDR3 bases are TGTGCCAGCAGCCAGGCACCGGGACAGGGGACAGATACGCAGTATTTT.